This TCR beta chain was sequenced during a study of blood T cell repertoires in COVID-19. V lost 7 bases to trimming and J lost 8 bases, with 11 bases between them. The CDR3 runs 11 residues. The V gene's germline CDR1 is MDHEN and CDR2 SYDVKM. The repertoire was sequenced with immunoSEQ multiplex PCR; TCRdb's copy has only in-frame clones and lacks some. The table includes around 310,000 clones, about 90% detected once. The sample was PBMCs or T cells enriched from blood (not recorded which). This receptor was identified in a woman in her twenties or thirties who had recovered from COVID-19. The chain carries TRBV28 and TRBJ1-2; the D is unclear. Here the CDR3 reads CASTERGGYTF. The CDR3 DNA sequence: TGTGCCAGCACAGAACGAGGGGGCTACACCTTC.